This TCR beta chain was sequenced during a study of T cell responses to AZD1222 COVID-19 vaccine listed by TCRdb under 2021. Turning to the overall study: A total of approximately 240 trial participants underwent TCR sequencing, of whom 207 received two doses of AZD1222 and some 26 received two doses of the MenACWY control vaccine. Trial participants were enrolled into age subgroups of 18-55, 56-69 and 70-plus years, which contained about 150, 27 and 61 TCR-sequenced participants, respectively. Overall study outcomes, separate from this receptor: Nearly half of unique spike-specific TCRs reportedly recognized epitopes outside regions mutated in the B.1.351 and B.1.1.7 variants. No day 14 peak-response samples were available, so repertoires were characterized only after the peak T cell response. After two AZD1222 doses, spike-specific TCR breadth and depth were significantly higher than at day 0 and than in MenACWY recipients. Conclusions about previously exposed vaccinees are limited, since just a handful of AZD1222 recipients were seropositive for SARS-CoV-2 at baseline. Participants were mostly white British, with more females than males. The authors suggested clonal diversity may have been underestimated. In the small 56-69-year group, the increase in depth fell short of significance, most likely because of low power. Vaccine-associated CD4 TCRs spanned the whole spike protein, with dominant responses in regions 160-218 and 743-854.

Reading from cysteine to phenylalanine, the CDR3 counts 15 amino acids. Only CDR3 DNA is held: 45 bases, read in frame from base 1. Trimming takes 7 bases from V and 0 bases from J, and the germline ends sit 12 bases apart. Based on the germline V gene, the CDR1 and CDR2 sequences are SGHAT and FQNNGV. Sample time point, as interpreted from the label and publication: about 28 days (+/-7) after the second vaccine dose. AZD1222 recipients whose second dose came at about 4 weeks and those whose second dose came at about 12 weeks were combined into one group, since spike-specific TCR depth and breadth did not differ between the two schedules. Vaccinee samples came from UK trials COV001 and COV002, including a single-blind randomized controlled phase 2/3 trial of AZD1222 (ChAdOx1 nCoV-19) in healthy adults. For TCRbeta chain sequencing, PBMC samples from trial participants were taken at day 0 and at day 28 after the second dose.

On this clone: It lacks a known antigen. The input lacks base qualities; no much larger clone sits a single base away.

The CDR3 regions of human TCRbeta chains were subjected to immunosequencing. Per the source publication's procedure: TCRs in the repertoires were compared against a reference library of SARS-CoV-2-specific TCRs that had been generated with the MIRA antigen-specificity platform. Breadth was defined as the fraction of unique TCRs that were SARS-CoV-2-associated. Depth was defined as the fraction of total T cells that were SARS-CoV-2-associated. Using the MIRA data, every spike-specific TCR was mapped to the spike region that the TCR reacted to and assigned to either a CD4 or a CD8 class. Log10-transformed breadth and depth values were compared by one-way ANOVA with Sidak's multiple comparisons tests. The immuneACCESS repertoire file appears here via TCRdb, limited to in-frame rearrangements. These files lack a portion of the clones; in checked studies, under half of the deficit traces to unresolved V genes, and the cause of the others is not known. V and J calls plus clone size are reproduced from that table; the DNA served to infer D and trimming. This sample gives 95,000 to 110,000 clones in total; around nine tenths of them show up just once. The ten largest clones add up to roughly 5.6% of the sample.

The sequence is built from TRBV11-2 and TRBJ2-2; a tentative D call is TRBD2 (5 bases match). The source was peripheral blood, collected 28 days after the second AZD1222 dose. This receptor was identified in an adult who received the AZD1222 COVID-19 vaccine. CDR3 loop: CASKVRTPNTGELFF. The base sequence is TGTGCCAGCAAGGTCCGGACTCCGAACACCGGGGAGCTGTTTTTT.